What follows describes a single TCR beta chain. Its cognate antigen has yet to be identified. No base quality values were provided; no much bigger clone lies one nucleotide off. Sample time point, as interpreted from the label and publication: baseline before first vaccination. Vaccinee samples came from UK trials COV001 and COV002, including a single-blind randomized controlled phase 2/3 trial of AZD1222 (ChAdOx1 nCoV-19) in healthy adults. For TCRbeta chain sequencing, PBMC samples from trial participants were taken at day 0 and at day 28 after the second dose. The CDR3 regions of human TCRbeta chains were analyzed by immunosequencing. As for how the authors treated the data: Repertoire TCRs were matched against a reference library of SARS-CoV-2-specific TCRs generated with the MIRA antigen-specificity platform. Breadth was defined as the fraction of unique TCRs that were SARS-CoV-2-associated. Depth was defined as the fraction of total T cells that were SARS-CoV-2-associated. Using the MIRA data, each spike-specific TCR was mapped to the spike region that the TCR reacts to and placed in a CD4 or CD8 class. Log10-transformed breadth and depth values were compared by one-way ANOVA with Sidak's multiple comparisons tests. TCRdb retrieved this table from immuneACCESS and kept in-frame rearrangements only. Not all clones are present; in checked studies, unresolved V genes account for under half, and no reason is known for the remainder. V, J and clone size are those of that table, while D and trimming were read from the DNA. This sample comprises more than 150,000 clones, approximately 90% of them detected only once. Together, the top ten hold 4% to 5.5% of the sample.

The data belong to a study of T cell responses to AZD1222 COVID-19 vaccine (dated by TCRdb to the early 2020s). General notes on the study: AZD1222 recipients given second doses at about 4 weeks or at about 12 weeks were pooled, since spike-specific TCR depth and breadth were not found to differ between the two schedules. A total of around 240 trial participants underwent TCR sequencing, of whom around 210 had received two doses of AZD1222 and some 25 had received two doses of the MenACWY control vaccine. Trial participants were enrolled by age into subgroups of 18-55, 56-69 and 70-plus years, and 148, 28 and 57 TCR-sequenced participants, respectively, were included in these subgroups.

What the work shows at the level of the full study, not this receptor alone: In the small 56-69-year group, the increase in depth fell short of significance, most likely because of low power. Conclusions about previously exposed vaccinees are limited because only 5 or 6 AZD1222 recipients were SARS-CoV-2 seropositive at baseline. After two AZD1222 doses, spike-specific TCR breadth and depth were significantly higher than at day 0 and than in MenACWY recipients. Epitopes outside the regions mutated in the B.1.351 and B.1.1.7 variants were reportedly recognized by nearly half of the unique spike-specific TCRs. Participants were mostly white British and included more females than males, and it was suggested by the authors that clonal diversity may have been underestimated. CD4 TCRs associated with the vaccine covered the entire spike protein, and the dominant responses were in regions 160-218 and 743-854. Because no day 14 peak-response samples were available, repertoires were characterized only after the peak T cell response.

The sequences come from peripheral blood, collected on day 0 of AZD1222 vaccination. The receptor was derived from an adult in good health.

CDR3 protein: CASSIGLAGGPLWEQYF. The DNA sequence follows: TGTGCCAGCAGCATCGGACTAGCGGGAGGGCCTCTGTGGGAGCAGTACTTC. Rearrangement joined TRBV5-4 to TRBJ2-7, with 15 bases matching TRBD2. Per the germline V gene (reference sequence), SGHNT is the CDR1 and YYREEE is the CDR2. The CDR3 goes from the cysteine to the phenylalanine over 17 residues. Only the CDR3 DNA stays, 51 bases, in frame from base 1. The junction shows trimming of 4 bases on V and 7 bases on J, and the gene matches do not reach 12 bases of it.